This is a list of T cell receptor beta chains from one sample in a study of T-cell memory formation after mild COVID-19. TCRdb fed the 5' RACE reads into MiXCR, producing one record per CDR3 protein. The table has some 350,000 distinct CDR3 sequences, over 10% seen once. Specimen: PBMCs or a T cell subset sorted from them (not recorded which). The receptors were sampled from a man younger than 35 who had mild COVID-19 (a few samples of this study predate the infection). Cell type and time point are not known. Each CDR3 is given with its conserved first and last residue. Each record gives: CDR3 length, D gene, clone size, V gene, J gene, CDR3 protein, CDR3 DNA. A D gene is named only where the DNA matches it firmly. Size is stated for part of the rows, as once, few or many counts, or as a class when the clone is expanded.

cdr3_length: 14; d_call: NA; clone_size: many; v_call: TRBV7-3; j_call: TRBJ2-2; cdr3_aa: CASSPEGSTGELFF; cdr3_nt: TGTGCCAGCAGCCCCGAGGGGAGCACCGGGGAGCTGTTTTTT
cdr3_length: 15; d_call: NA; clone_size: NA; v_call: TRBV20-1; j_call: TRBJ2-3; cdr3_aa: CSASNWDPGRDTQYF; cdr3_nt: TGCAGTGCTAGTAATTGGGACCCAGGAAGGGATACGCAGTATTTT
cdr3_length: 14; d_call: NA; clone_size: many; v_call: TRBV5-1; j_call: TRBJ1-5; cdr3_aa: CASSLDGPNQPQHF; cdr3_nt: TGCGCCAGCAGCCTCGACGGACCCAATCAGCCCCAGCATTTT
cdr3_length: 15; d_call: TRBD2; clone_size: NA; v_call: TRBV6-5; j_call: TRBJ2-1; cdr3_aa: CASRLAGATHNEQFF; cdr3_nt: TGTGCCAGCAGACTAGCGGGGGCTACCCACAATGAGCAGTTCTTC
cdr3_length: 15; d_call: TRBD2; clone_size: many; v_call: TRBV5-1; j_call: TRBJ2-3; cdr3_aa: CASSLDGGGRDTQYF; cdr3_nt: TGCGCCAGCAGCTTGGACGGGGGGGGAAGAGATACGCAGTATTTT
cdr3_length: 11; d_call: NA; clone_size: few; v_call: TRBV12-3/TRBV12-4; j_call: TRBJ2-5; cdr3_aa: CASSLAQTQYF; cdr3_nt: TGTGCCAGCAGTTTGGCGCAGACCCAGTACTTC
cdr3_length: 16; d_call: NA; clone_size: NA; v_call: TRBV15; j_call: TRBJ2-5; cdr3_aa: CATSRGSSARVETQYF; cdr3_nt: TGTGCCACCAGCAGAGGGTCTAGCGCCCGGGTAGAGACCCAGTACTTC
cdr3_length: 11; d_call: TRBD1; clone_size: NA; v_call: TRBV19; j_call: TRBJ1-1; cdr3_aa: CASRDRERAFF; cdr3_nt: TGTGCCAGTAGGGACAGGGAAAGAGCTTTCTTT
cdr3_length: 14; d_call: TRBD1; clone_size: NA; v_call: TRBV7-3; j_call: TRBJ2-5; cdr3_aa: CASSLGQGEGTQYF; cdr3_nt: TGTGCCAGCAGCCTAGGACAGGGGGAAGGGACCCAGTACTTC
cdr3_length: 14; d_call: NA; clone_size: NA; v_call: TRBV19; j_call: TRBJ2-2; cdr3_aa: CASKGYRATGELFF; cdr3_nt: TGTGCCAGTAAGGGGTATAGGGCGACCGGGGAGCTGTTTTTT
cdr3_length: 15; d_call: NA; clone_size: many; v_call: TRBV6-1; j_call: TRBJ2-7; cdr3_aa: CASSERGGRGYEQYF; cdr3_nt: TGTGCCAGCAGTGAAAGGGGGGGCCGGGGATACGAGCAGTACTTC
cdr3_length: 16; d_call: NA; clone_size: NA; v_call: TRBV12-3/TRBV12-4; j_call: TRBJ2-5; cdr3_aa: CASSLRAFGGEETQYF; cdr3_nt: TGTGCCAGCAGTTTACGGGCTTTCGGCGGGGAGGAGACCCAGTACTTC
cdr3_length: 15; d_call: NA; clone_size: NA; v_call: TRBV19; j_call: TRBJ1-6; cdr3_aa: CASSTHHGPSAPLHF; cdr3_nt: TGTGCCAGTAGCACACACCACGGACCGTCAGCACCCCTCCACTTT
cdr3_length: 16; d_call: TRBD1; clone_size: few; v_call: TRBV7-8; j_call: TRBJ2-5; cdr3_aa: CASSLTFWTGQETQYF; cdr3_nt: TGTGCCAGCAGCTTAACGTTTTGGACAGGCCAAGAGACCCAGTACTTC
cdr3_length: 18; d_call: TRBD1; clone_size: NA; v_call: TRBV18; j_call: TRBJ2-3; cdr3_aa: CASSPPEGTGLGTDTQYF; cdr3_nt: TGTGCCAGCTCACCACCTGAAGGGACAGGGCTCGGCACAGATACGCAGTATTTT
cdr3_length: 14; d_call: NA; clone_size: many; v_call: TRBV5-1; j_call: TRBJ2-5; cdr3_aa: CASSRGLLQETQYF; cdr3_nt: TGCGCCAGCAGCCGCGGACTCCTACAAGAGACCCAGTACTTC
cdr3_length: 13; d_call: NA; clone_size: NA; v_call: TRBV7-9; j_call: TRBJ2-1; cdr3_aa: CASSRDSRNEQFF; cdr3_nt: TGTGCCAGCAGCCGGGACTCCCGCAATGAGCAGTTCTTC
cdr3_length: 16; d_call: NA; clone_size: few; v_call: TRBV5-1; j_call: TRBJ2-7; cdr3_aa: CASSTTGTVSFYEQYF; cdr3_nt: TGCGCCAGCAGCACCACCGGGACCGTAAGTTTCTACGAGCAGTACTTC
cdr3_length: 13; d_call: NA; clone_size: few; v_call: TRBV9; j_call: TRBJ2-5; cdr3_aa: CASSVSYQETQYF; cdr3_nt: TGTGCCAGCAGCGTTAGCTACCAAGAGACCCAGTACTTC
cdr3_length: 13; d_call: TRBD1; clone_size: NA; v_call: TRBV7-2; j_call: TRBJ1-6; cdr3_aa: CASSVNRGRPLHF; cdr3_nt: TGTGCCAGCAGCGTAAACAGGGGGAGACCCCTCCACTTT
cdr3_length: 16; d_call: TRBD1; clone_size: few; v_call: TRBV11-2; j_call: TRBJ1-3; cdr3_aa: CASSGLRGQPGNTIYF; cdr3_nt: TGTGCCAGCAGCGGTTTGAGGGGGCAACCTGGAAACACCATATATTTT
cdr3_length: 14; d_call: NA; clone_size: few; v_call: TRBV5-1; j_call: TRBJ2-5; cdr3_aa: CASSPEWAIETQYF; cdr3_nt: TGCGCCAGCAGCCCGGAATGGGCAATAGAGACCCAGTACTTC
cdr3_length: 16; d_call: TRBD2; clone_size: few; v_call: TRBV6-6; j_call: TRBJ2-5; cdr3_aa: CASSRGLAGVQETQYF; cdr3_nt: TGTGCCAGCAGTCGGGGACTAGCGGGGGTTCAAGAGACCCAGTACTTC
cdr3_length: 12; d_call: NA; clone_size: many; v_call: TRBV5-6; j_call: TRBJ1-2; cdr3_aa: CASSLSGRGYTF; cdr3_nt: TGTGCCAGCAGCTTGAGTGGGCGCGGCTACACCTTC
cdr3_length: 10; d_call: NA; clone_size: few; v_call: TRBV6-1; j_call: TRBJ2-7; cdr3_aa: CAGGRGEQYF; cdr3_nt: TGTGCCGGGGGAAGGGGCGAGCAGTACTTC
cdr3_length: 19; d_call: NA; clone_size: NA; v_call: TRBV5-1; j_call: TRBJ2-2; cdr3_aa: CASSLEGYPSVRNTGELFF; cdr3_nt: TGCGCCAGCAGCTTGGAGGGGTACCCTAGCGTAAGGAACACCGGGGAGCTGTTTTTT
cdr3_length: 15; d_call: NA; clone_size: few; v_call: TRBV5-1; j_call: TRBJ2-5; cdr3_aa: CASSLTRGAQETQYF; cdr3_nt: TGCGCCAGCAGCTTAACCCGAGGGGCCCAAGAGACCCAGTACTTC
cdr3_length: 11; d_call: NA; clone_size: many; v_call: TRBV7-9; j_call: TRBJ2-1; cdr3_aa: CASSFLGEQFF; cdr3_nt: TGTGCCAGCAGCTTTTTAGGTGAGCAGTTCTTC
cdr3_length: 14; d_call: NA; clone_size: many; v_call: TRBV5-1; j_call: TRBJ2-1; cdr3_aa: CASSLDSDGREQFF; cdr3_nt: TGCGCCAGCAGCTTGGACTCAGACGGTAGGGAGCAGTTCTTC